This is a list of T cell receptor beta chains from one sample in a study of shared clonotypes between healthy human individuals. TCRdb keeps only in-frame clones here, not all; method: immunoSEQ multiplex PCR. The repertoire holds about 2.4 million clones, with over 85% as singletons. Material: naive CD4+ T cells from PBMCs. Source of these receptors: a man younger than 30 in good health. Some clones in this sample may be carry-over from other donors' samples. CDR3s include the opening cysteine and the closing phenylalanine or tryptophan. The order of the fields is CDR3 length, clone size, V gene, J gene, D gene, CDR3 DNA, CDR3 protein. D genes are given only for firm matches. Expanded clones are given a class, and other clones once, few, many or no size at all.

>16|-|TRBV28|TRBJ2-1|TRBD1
TGTGCCAGCAGTTTTCAGGGGGCCGGCTCCTACAATGAGCAGTTCTTC
CASSFQGAGSYNEQFF
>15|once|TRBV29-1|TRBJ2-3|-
TGCAGCACCCGGATGGGGACCTCTACCACAGATACGCAGTATTTT
CSTRMGTSTTDTQYF
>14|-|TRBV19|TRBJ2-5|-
TGTGCCAGCCGACGGGGACAAACCGTAGGCTCCCAGTACTTC
CASRRGQTVGSQYF
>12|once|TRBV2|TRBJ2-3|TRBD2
TGTGCCAGCATCTCGGGAGGAGATACGCAGTATTTT
CASISGGDTQYF
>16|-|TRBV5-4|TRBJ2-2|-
TGTGCCAGCAGCTTGGAAAGAGGACGGAACACCGGGGAGCTGTTTTTT
CASSLERGRNTGELFF
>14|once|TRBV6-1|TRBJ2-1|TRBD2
TGTGCCAGCAGCAGCGGGAGGGCCCGAGAGGAGCAGTTCTTC
CASSSGRAREEQFF
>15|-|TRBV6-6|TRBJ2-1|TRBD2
TGTGCCAGCAGTTATACTAGCGGGAGTTGGAATGAGCAGTTCTTC
CASSYTSGSWNEQFF
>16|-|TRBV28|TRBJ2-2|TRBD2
TGTGCCAGCAGTTTGCGGACTAGCGGTAGACACGGGGAGCTGTTTTTT
CASSLRTSGRHGELFF
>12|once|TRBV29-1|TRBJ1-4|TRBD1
TGCAGCGCCCAGGGGGGTGACGAAAAACTGTTTTTT
CSAQGGDEKLFF
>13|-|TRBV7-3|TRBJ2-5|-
TGTGCCAGCAGCAGGGGGGGAGAAGAGACCCAGTACTTC
CASSRGGEETQYF
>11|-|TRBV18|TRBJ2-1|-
TGTGCCAGCTCACCGCAAAATGAGCAGTTCTTC
CASSPQNEQFF
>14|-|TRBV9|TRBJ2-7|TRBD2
TGTGCCAGCAGCGTAGAGCGGGAGGTCTACGAGCAGTACTTC
CASSVEREVYEQYF
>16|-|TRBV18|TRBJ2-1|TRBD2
TGTGCCAGCTCACCAGGGACTAGCGGGTCCTACAATGAGCAGTTCTTC
CASSPGTSGSYNEQFF
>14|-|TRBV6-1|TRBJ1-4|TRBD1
TGTGCCAGCAGTGAACGGACAGGGAATGAAAAACTGTTTTTT
CASSERTGNEKLFF
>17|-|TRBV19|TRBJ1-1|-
TGTGCCAGTCGTCGCCGCCTCCGAGGTGGGGTGAACACTGAAGCTTTCTTT
CASRRRLRGGVNTEAFF
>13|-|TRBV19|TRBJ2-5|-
TGTGCCAGTAGTAAGGACCTTGTTCGTTCCCAGTACTTC
CASSKDLVRSQYF
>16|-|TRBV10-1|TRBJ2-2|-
TGCGCCAGCAGTGACCTTTGGGGATTGAACACCGGGGAGCTGTTTTTT
CASSDLWGLNTGELFF
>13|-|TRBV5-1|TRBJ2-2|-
TGCGCCAGCAGCGCGGACAGCACCGGGGAGCTGTTTTTT
CASSADSTGELFF
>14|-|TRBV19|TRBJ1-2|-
TGTGCCAGTAACATCCCCGGGGCGCCCTATGGCTACACCTTC
CASNIPGAPYGYTF
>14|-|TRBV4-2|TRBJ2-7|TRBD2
TGTGCCAGCAGCCAACTAGCGGGAGACTACGAGCAGTACTTC
CASSQLAGDYEQYF
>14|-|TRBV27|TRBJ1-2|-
TGTGCCAGCAGTTTATTCTCAGGGGCCTATGGCTACACCTTC
CASSLFSGAYGYTF
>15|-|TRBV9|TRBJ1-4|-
TGTGCCAGCAGCCACTCCGGACAGAGTAATGAAAAACTGTTTTTT
CASSHSGQSNEKLFF
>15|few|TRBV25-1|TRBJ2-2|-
TGTGCCAGCAGTGGTTGGCAGGGTTCCACCGGGGAGCTGTTTTTT
CASSGWQGSTGELFF
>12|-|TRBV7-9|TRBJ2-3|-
TGTGCCAGCAGTCCCGTGAGGTATACGCAGTATTTT
CASSPVRYTQYF
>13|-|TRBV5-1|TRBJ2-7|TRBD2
TGCGCCAGCAGTGTAGCGGGGGCCTACGAGCAGTACTTC
CASSVAGAYEQYF
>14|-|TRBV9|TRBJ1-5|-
TGTGCCAGCAGCGTAGAGGGTCTCGATCAGCCCCAGCATTTT
CASSVEGLDQPQHF
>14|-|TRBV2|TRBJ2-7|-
TGTGCCAGCAGTTTCCGGGACGGGGGCTACGAGCAGTACTTC
CASSFRDGGYEQYF
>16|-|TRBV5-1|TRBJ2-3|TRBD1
TGCGCCAGCAGCGGGCAGGGGGCCCTCGGCACAGATACGCAGTATTTT
CASSGQGALGTDTQYF
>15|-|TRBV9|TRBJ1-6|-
TGTGCCAGTAGCAGGGAGGGCTCCTATAATTCACCCCTCCACTTT
CASSREGSYNSPLHF
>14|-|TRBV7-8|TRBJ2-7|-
TGTGCCAGCAGCTTAGGGGGTACGGGGTACGAGCAGTACTTC
CASSLGGTGYEQYF
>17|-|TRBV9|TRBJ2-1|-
TGTGCCAGCAGCGCCCACAATTGGCAGAAACACTACAATGAGCAGTTCTTC
CASSAHNWQKHYNEQFF